Sequencing of this TCR beta chain was carried out in a study of PD-1 blockade in classical Hodgkin lymphoma. CDR3 size: 14 residues. The ends were cut back, 0 bases at V and 5 bases at J, with 8 bases in the middle. Germline V gives CDR1 LNHNV, CDR2 YYDKDF (reference sequence). Libraries were prepared by immunoSEQ multiplex PCR; TCRdb keeps only in-frame clonotypes and omits some of them. The sample includes around 100,000 clones, 90% of them seen just once. Time point noted: cycle 4 day 1 (C4D1), after less than 7 weeks of nivolumab. Patients all relapsed after autologous stem cell transplantation, and there was variation in brentuximab vedotin exposure.

This receptor was obtained from a human donor with classical Hodgkin lymphoma. This material consisted of peripheral blood mononuclear cells (PBMCs), taken before the fourth cycle of nivolumab. The chain joins TRBV15 to TRBJ1-5; D unclear. DNA for the CDR3: TGTGCCACCAGCAGAGAGGGAACCCATCAGCCCCAGCATTTT. Translation: CATSREGTHQPQHF.